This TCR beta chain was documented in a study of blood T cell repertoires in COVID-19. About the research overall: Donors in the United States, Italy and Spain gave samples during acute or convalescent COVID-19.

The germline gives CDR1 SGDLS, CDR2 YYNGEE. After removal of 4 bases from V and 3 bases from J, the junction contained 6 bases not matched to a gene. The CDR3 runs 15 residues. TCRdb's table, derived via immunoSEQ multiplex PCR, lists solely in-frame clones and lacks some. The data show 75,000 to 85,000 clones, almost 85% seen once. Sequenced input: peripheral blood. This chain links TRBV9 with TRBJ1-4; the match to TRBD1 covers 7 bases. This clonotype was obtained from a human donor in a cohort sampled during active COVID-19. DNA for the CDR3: TGTGCCAGCAGCTCGAGACAGGGTTCTAATGAAAAACTGTTTTTT. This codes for CASSSRQGSNEKLFF.